One sample yielded the 17 T cell receptor beta chains listed below, sequenced in a study of blood T cells in healthy people across ages. Next came a second PCR, run for about 7 to 12 cycles, which used a sample-barcoded 5' primer along with a J-beta primer mix. MiXCR was run by TCRdb on the 5' RACE reads, yielding one entry per CDR3 protein. Of 1.2 million to 1.5 million distinct CDR3 sequences in the sample, approximately 60% were seen once. Sequenced: blood. The receptors derive from a man aged 18-30 years in good health.

V is TRBV20-1 and J is TRBJ2-3, with no clear D. The germline V gene has CDR1 DFQATT and CDR2 SNEGSKA (reference sequence). V dropped 6 bases and J dropped 0 bases, with 16 bases sitting between them. The CDR3 is made up of 15 amino acids. CDR3 nucleotides: TGCAGTGCCTACCTGAAATCCCTGAGCACAGATACGCAGTATTTT. Translated: CSAYLKSLSTDTQYF.

This rearrangement joins TRBV7-9 to TRBJ2-7; 8 bases line up with TRBD1. V was clipped by 5 bases and J by 6 bases; unmatched bases: 3. Germline V CDR1 and CDR2: SEHNR, FQNEAQ (reference sequence). The CDR3 totals 12 residues. The CDR3 sequence is CASSTDRAEQYF. For the CDR3, the DNA is TGTGCCAGCAGCACGGACAGGGCCGAGCAGTACTTC.

The genes are TRBV15 and TRBJ2-2, with a tentative D call TRBD1 (6 bases). Germline lookup yields CDR1 LNHNV and CDR2 YYDKDF (reference sequence). The CDR3 sequence is 17 residues long. The germline V and J ends were trimmed by 2 bases and 5 bases, with 18 bases remaining between them. CDR3 amino acids: CATSRPIGQTVTGELFF. The CDR3 DNA is TGTGCCACCAGCAGACCTATTGGACAGACAGTAACCGGGGAGCTGTTTTTT.

The V gene is TRBV5-1, the J gene TRBJ2-1; TRBD2 agrees at 9 bases. The length of the CDR3 is 15 residues. V lost 9 bases and J lost 2; bases outside the gene matches: 9. CDR1 and CDR2 from the germline V gene are SGHRS and YFSETQ. As DNA, the CDR3 is TGCGCCACCATAGCGGGGGCTCTTCCCTACAATGAGCAGTTCTTC. This encodes CATIAGALPYNEQFF. The full variable domain, rest sourced from reference TRBV5-1 and TRBJ2-1, is KAGVTQTPRYLIKTRGQQVTLSCSPISGHRSVSWYQQTPGQGLQFLFEYFSETQRNKGNFPGRFSGRQFSNSRSEMNVSTLELGDSALYLCATIAGALPYNEQFFGPGTRLTVL.

The genes are TRBV11-2 and TRBJ1-2; D remains unclear. The V gene lost 4 bases and the J gene lost 3 bases, with 21 bases spanning the gap. Germline CDR1 and CDR2: SGHAT and FQNNGV. CDR3 size: 17 residues. The CDR3 DNA is TGTGCCAGCAGCTCGGCATTCCAGACGCGTCTCGACTATGGCTACACCTTC. Translation gives CASSSAFQTRLDYGYTF.

V and J are TRBV6-6 and TRBJ1-1; possibly TRBD1 for D (5 bases). Germline CDR1 and CDR2: MNHNY and SVGAGI (reference sequence). Trimming cost V 7 bases and J 4 bases, with 19 bases left between them. The CDR3 extends over 15 amino acids. DNA of the CDR3: TGTGCCAGCACCGACCGACAGCAATGGGGCACTGAAGCTTTCTTT. The encoded protein is CASTDRQQWGTEAFF.

This chain links TRBV4-1 with TRBJ1-2; no clear D gene. Deletions cut 3 bases from V and 2 bases from J, with 13 bases between. The germline gives CDR1 MGHRA, CDR2 YSYEKL. The CDR3 runs 15 residues. In DNA form, the CDR3 reads TGCGCCAGCAGCCACGCAGCCGGACGGAACTATGGCTACACCTTC. Translated: CASSHAAGRNYGYTF.

J is TRBJ2-6 and V is TRBV7-6, with D maybe TRBD2 (5 bases). V lost 1 base to trimming and J lost 2 bases, with 9 bases between them. Germline V gene sequence: CDR1 SGHVS, CDR2 FNYEAQ. This CDR3 is 16 amino acids long. The CDR3 sequence: CASSLDNGAGANVLTF. The CDR3, as DNA: TGTGCCAGCAGCTTAGATAACGGGGCTGGGGCCAACGTCCTGACTTTC.

The chain recombines TRBV29-1 with TRBJ1-5, with no clear D. The V end was cut by 5 bases, the J end by 5 bases, with 10 bases between. The CDR3 sequence is 12 residues long. The germline V gene encodes CDR1 SQVTM and CDR2 ANQGSEA. The CDR3 region is CSVSEAYQPQHF. In DNA, the CDR3 is TGCAGCGTTTCCGAGGCTTATCAGCCCCAGCATTTT.

This chain's CDR3 is CASSSTRLDTEAFF. The CDR3 coding sequence is TGTGCCAGCAGCTCCACCCGTTTGGACACTGAAGCTTTCTTT. The rearrangement joins TRBV7-9 to TRBJ1-1; D unclear. CDR1 SEHNR and CDR2 FQNEAQ come from the germline V gene (reference sequence). The CDR3 has 14 amino acids. V was pared by 4 bases and J by 3 bases, with 12 bases between. The full variable domain, its missing parts supplied by reference TRBV7-9 and TRBJ1-1, is DTGVSQNPRHKITKRGQNVTFRCDPISEHNRLYWYRQTLGQGPEFLTYFQNEAQLEKSRLLSDRFSAERPKGSFSTLEIQRTEQGDSAMYLCASSSTRLDTEAFFGQGTRLTVV.

The rearrangement uses TRBV5-6 and TRBJ2-1; 11 bases fit TRBD2. The CDR3 loop spans 16 amino acids. Germline V lookup: CDR1 SGHDT, CDR2 YYEEEE. Trimming cost V 4 bases and J 9 bases; bases outside gene matches: 12. This CDR3 reads CASSTQTSGSAAEQFF. As DNA, the CDR3 is TGTGCCAGCAGCACTCAAACTAGCGGGAGCGCGGCTGAGCAGTTCTTC.

In this sample, this clonotype turned up a few times. The genes are TRBV6-5 and TRBJ2-4; 7 nucleotides match TRBD1. With the DNA end fitting TRBJ2-7 better, the J assignment may be wrong. The CDR3 loop spans 15 amino acids. Germline V gives CDR1 MNHEY, CDR2 SVGAGI. The CDR3 loop reads CASSSARQGNYEQYF. CDR3 in DNA: TGTGCCAGCAGTTCCGCCCGACAGGGAAACTACGAGCAGTACTTC.

V and J are TRBV7-8 and TRBJ2-5; 7 bases are shared with TRBD1. The DNA end is a closer match to TRBJ2-7, so the J assignment may be wrong. The CDR3 has 13 amino acids. Germline V gene sequence: CDR1 SGHVS, CDR2 FQNEAQ. CDR3 in amino acids: CASSGQGDYEQYF. For the CDR3, the DNA is TGTGCCAGCAGCGGGCAGGGGGACTACGAGCAGTACTTC.

This clonotype has just one count. The junction shows a germline mismatch at one end, possibly a read error. The gene calls are TRBV4-1 and TRBJ2-7; 11 positions match TRBD1. The CDR3 length is 16 residues. The germline CDR1 and CDR2 sequences are MGHRA and YSYEKL. The CDR3 coding sequence is TGCGTCAGCAGCCAAGATGGACAGGGGGCGGCCTACGAGCAGTACTTC. Residues: CVSSQDGQGAAYEQYF.

This clonotype was seen only a few times. The V call is TRBV20-1, the J call TRBJ2-7, with a possible D match to TRBD2 (5 bases). V lost 1 base and J 3 bases, leaving 10 bases between the germline ends. The CDR3 has 13 amino acids. Per germline, CDR1 DFQATT and CDR2 SNEGSKA (reference sequence). CDR3 DNA sequence: TGCAGTGCTAGAGTTCCGGGAATCTACGAGCAGTACTTC. Protein sequence: CSARVPGIYEQYF.

The rearrangement links TRBV6-2 or TRBV6-3 to TRBJ1-2; possibly TRBD1 for D (6 bases). The germline V gene has CDR1 MNHEY and CDR2 SVGEGT. The CDR3 runs 13 residues. The V end lost 8 bases, the J end lost 6 bases, and 16 bases lay between the germline ends. Here the CDR3 reads CASLGRGMNGYTF. CDR3 sequence (DNA): TGTGCCAGCCTTGGCAGGGGTATGAATGGCTACACCTTC.

In this sample, this clonotype turned up a few times. Here the CDR3 DNA reads TGCGCCAGCGCGGGACAGGCGGACACTGAAGCTTTCTTT. Protein: CASAGQADTEAFF. The rearrangement links TRBV5-1 to TRBJ1-1, with 8 bases matching TRBD1. This CDR3 spans 13 amino acids. Germline V CDR1 and CDR2: SGHRS, YFSETQ. After removal of 7 bases from V and 3 bases from J, the junction contained 5 bases not matched to a gene.